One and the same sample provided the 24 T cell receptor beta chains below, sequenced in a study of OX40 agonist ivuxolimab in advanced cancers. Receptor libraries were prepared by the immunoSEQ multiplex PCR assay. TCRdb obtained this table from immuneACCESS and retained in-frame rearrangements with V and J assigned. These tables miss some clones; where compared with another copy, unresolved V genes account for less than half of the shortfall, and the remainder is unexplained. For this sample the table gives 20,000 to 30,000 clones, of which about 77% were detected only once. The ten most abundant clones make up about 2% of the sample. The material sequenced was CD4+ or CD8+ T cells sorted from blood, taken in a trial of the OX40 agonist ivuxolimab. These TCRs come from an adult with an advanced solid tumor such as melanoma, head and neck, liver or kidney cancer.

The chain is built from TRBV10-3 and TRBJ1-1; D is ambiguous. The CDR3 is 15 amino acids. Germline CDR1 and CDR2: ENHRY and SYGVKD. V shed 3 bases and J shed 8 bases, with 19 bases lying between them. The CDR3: CAISDQQRERSEAFF. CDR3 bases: TGTGCCATCAGTGACCAGCAAAGGGAACGGTCGGAAGCTTTCTTT.

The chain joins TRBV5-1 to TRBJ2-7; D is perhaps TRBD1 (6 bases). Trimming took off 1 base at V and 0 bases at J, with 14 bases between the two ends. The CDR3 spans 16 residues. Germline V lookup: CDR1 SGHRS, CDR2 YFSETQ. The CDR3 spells CASSLSRGDSSYEQYF. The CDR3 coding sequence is TGCGCCAGCAGCTTGTCCAGGGGCGATAGCTCCTACGAGCAGTACTTC.

The CDR3 region is CASSNRDSNQPQHF. CDR3 coding DNA: TGTGCCAGTAGCAACAGGGATAGCAATCAGCCCCAGCATTTT. This chain uses TRBV19 with TRBJ1-5; D is possibly TRBD1 (6 bases). CDR3 length: 14 amino acids. The V end lost 6 bases, the J end lost 0 bases, and 9 bases lay between the germline ends. CDR1 is LNHDA, CDR2 SQIVND, per germline (reference sequence). The whole variable domain, filled in from reference TRBV19 and TRBJ1-5, reads DGGITQSPKYLFRKEGQNVTLSCEQNLNHDAMYWYRQDPGQGLRLIYYSQIVNDFQKGDIAEGYSVSREKKESFPLTVTSAQKNPTAFYLCASSNRDSNQPQHFGDGTRLSIL.

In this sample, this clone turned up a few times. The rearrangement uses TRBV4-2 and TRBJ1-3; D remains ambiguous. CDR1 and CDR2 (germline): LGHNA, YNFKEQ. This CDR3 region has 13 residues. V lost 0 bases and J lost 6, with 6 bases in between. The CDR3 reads CASSQDQVNTIYF. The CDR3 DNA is TGTGCCAGCAGCCAAGATCAAGTAAACACCATATATTTT.

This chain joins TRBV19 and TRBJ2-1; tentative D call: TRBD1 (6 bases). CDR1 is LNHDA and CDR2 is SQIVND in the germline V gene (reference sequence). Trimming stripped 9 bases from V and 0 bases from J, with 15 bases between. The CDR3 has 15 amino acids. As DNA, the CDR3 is TGTGCCAGCAGAAGGGACAAGAGCTCCTACAATGAGCAGTTCTTC. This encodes CASRRDKSSYNEQFF.

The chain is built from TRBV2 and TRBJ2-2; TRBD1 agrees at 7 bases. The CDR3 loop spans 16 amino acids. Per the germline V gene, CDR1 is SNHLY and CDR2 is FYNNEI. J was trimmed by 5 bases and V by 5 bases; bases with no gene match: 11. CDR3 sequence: CASSPRGTELTGELFF. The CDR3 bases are TGTGCCAGCAGTCCGAGGGGGACAGAACTAACCGGGGAGCTGTTTTTT.

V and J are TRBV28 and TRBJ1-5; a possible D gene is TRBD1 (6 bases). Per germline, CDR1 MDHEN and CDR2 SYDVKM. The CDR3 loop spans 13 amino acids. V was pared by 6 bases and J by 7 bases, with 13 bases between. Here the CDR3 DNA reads TGTGCCAGCAGAAAGGGGGGTCGGCAGCCCCAGCATTTT. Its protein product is CASRKGGRQPQHF.

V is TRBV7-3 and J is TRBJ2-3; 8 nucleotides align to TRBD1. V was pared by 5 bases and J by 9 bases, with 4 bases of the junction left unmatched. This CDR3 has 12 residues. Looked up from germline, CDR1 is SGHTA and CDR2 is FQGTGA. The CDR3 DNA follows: TGTGCCAGCAGCACGACAGGGGACACGCAGTATTTT. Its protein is CASSTTGDTQYF.

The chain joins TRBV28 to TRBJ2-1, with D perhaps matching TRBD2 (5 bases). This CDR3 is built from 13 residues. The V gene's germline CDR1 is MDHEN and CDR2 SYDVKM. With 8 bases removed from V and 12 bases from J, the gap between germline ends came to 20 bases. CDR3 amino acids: CASGLASQIAQFF. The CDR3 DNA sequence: TGTGCCAGCGGACTTGCATCCCAGATTGCGCAGTTCTTC.

CDR3 loop: CASSLLLSGRGETQYF. DNA for the CDR3: TGTGCCAGCAGTTTACTGTTGAGCGGGAGGGGGGAGACCCAGTACTTC. The V call is TRBV28, the J call TRBJ2-5; 10 nucleotides agree with TRBD2. The CDR3 consists of 16 residues. CDR1 and CDR2 from the germline V gene are MDHEN and SYDVKM. The junction had 8 bases not matched to a gene; V was cut back by 2 bases and J by 5 bases.

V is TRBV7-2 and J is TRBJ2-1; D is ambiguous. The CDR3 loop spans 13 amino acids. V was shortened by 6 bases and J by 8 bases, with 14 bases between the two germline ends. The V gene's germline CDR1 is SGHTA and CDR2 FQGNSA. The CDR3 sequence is CASRPPRVHEQFF. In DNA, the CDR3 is TGTGCCAGCAGGCCTCCTAGGGTCCATGAGCAGTTCTTC.

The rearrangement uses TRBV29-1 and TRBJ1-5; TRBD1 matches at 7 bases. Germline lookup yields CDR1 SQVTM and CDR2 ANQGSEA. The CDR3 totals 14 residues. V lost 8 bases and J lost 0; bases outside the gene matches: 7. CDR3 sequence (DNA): TGCAGCCCTAGGGGGCTGATTAGCAATCAGCCCCAGCATTTT. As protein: CSPRGLISNQPQHF.

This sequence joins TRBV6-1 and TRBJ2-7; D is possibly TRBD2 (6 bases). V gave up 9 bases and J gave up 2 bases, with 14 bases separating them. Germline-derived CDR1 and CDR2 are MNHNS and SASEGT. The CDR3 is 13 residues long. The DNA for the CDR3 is TGTGCCAGTGGTCTCGGCGGGACCTACGAGCAGTACTTC. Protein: CASGLGGTYEQYF.

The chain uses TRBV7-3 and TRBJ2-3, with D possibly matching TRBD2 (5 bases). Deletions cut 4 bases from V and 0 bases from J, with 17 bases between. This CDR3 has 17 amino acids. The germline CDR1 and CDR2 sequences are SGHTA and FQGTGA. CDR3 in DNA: TGTGCCAGCAGCTCGAAGGGTGGCGGGTTCAGCACAGATACGCAGTATTTT. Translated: CASSSKGGGFSTDTQYF.

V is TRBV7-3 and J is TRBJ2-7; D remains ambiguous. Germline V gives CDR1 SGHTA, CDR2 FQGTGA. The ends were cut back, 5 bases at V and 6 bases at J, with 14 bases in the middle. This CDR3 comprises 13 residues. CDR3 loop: CASSPAAVGEQYF. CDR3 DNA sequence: TGTGCCAGCAGCCCGGCCGCTGTCGGCGAGCAGTACTTC.

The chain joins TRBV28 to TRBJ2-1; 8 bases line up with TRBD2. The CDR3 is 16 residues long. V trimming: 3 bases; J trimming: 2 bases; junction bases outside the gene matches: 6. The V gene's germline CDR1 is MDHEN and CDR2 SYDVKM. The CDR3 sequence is CASSLLAGGPYNEQFF. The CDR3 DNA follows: TGTGCCAGCAGTTTGTTGGCGGGAGGCCCCTACAATGAGCAGTTCTTC.

CDR3 nucleotides: TGTGCCAGTAGTCTAGCGAGGGGGCCTTACACTGAAGCTTTCTTT. This codes for CASSLARGPYTEAFF. The chain has TRBV19 and TRBJ1-1; TRBD1 aligns across 7 bases. This CDR3 has 15 residues. Looked up from germline, CDR1 is LNHDA and CDR2 is SQIVND (reference sequence). The ends lost 5 bases at V and 3 bases at J; junction bases unmatched: 9.

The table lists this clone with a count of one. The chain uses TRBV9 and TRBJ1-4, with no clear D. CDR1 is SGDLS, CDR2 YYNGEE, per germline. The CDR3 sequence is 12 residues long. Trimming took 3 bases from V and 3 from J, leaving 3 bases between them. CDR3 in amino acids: CASSASNEKLFF. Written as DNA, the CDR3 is TGTGCCAGCAGCGCGTCTAATGAAAAACTGTTTTTT.

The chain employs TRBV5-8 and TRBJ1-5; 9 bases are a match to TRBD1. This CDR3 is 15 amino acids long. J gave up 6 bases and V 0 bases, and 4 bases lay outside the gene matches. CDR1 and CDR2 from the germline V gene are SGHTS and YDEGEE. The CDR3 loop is CASSLGQGVRQPQHF. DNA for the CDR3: TGTGCCAGCAGCTTGGGACAGGGGGTGCGTCAGCCCCAGCATTTT.

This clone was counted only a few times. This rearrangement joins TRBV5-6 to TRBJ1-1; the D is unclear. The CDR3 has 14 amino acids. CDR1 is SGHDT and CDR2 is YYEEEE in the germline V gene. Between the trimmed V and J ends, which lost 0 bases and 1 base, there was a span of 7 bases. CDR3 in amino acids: CASSLARQNTEAFF. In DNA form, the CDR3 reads TGTGCCAGCAGCTTGGCTCGGCAGAACACTGAAGCTTTCTTT.

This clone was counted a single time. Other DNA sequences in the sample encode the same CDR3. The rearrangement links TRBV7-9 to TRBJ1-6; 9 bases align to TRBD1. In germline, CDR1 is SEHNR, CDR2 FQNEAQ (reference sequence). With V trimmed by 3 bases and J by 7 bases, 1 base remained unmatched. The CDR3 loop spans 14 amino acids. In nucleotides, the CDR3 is TGTGCCAGCAGCTTCGGACAGGGGAATTCACCCCTCCACTTT. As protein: CASSFGQGNSPLHF.

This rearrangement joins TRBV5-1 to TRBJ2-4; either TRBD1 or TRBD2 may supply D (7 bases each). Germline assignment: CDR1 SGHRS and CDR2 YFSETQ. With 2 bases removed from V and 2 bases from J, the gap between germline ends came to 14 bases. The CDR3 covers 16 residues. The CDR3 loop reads CASSFDREGTKNIQYF. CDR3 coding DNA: TGCGCCAGCAGCTTCGACAGGGAGGGAACCAAAAACATTCAGTACTTC.

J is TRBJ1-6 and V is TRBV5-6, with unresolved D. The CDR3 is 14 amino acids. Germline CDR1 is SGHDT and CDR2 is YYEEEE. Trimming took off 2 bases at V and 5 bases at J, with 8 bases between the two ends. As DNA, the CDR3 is TGTGCCAGCAGCTTCGGACGGGATAATTCACCCCTCCACTTT. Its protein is CASSFGRDNSPLHF.

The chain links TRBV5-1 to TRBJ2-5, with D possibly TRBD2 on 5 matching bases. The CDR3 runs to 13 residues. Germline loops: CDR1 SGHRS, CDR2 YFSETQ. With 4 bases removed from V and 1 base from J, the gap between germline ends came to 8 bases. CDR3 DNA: TGCGCCAGCAGCCGCGGGCTCCAAGAGACCCAGTACTTC. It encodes CASSRGLQETQYF.